These 5 T cell receptor beta chains were all obtained from the same sample, sequenced in a study of cytomegalovirus exposure and HLA in healthy donors. The primer mix had 60 Vbeta and 13 Jbeta primers. Assay used: immunoSEQ multiplex PCR; TCRdb lists only in-frame clones, some missing. Here the sample spans about 120,000 clones, around 78% being singletons. The sample comprised PBMCs. These TCRs come from a woman younger than 45 in good health and CMV-seropositive.

The chain joins TRBV6-1 to TRBJ1-2, with TRBD1 matching over 9 bases. The germline gives CDR1 MNHNS, CDR2 SASEGT. V shed 7 bases and J 4 bases; nucleotides not matched to a gene: 4. The CDR3 has 13 amino acids. The CDR3, as DNA: TGTGCCAGCAATGAGGACAGGGGCTATGGCTACACCTTC. As protein: CASNEDRGYGYTF.

This clone was counted a few times. The rearrangement links TRBV7-9 to TRBJ1-1; D is uncertain. The V gene lost 3 bases and the J gene lost 1 base, with 6 bases spanning the gap. The germline CDR1 and CDR2 sequences are SEHNR and FQNEAQ (reference sequence). The CDR3 has 13 residues. The CDR3 here is CASSFTGNTEAFF. Written as DNA, the CDR3 is TGTGCCAGCAGCTTCACGGGGAACACTGAAGCTTTCTTT.

This clone has just one count. The genes are TRBV7-8 and TRBJ2-2; 7 nucleotides line up with TRBD1. The V segment lost 1 base and the J segment 7 bases; nucleotides outside the gene matches: 9. Per the germline V gene, CDR1 is SGHVS and CDR2 is FQNEAQ. The CDR3 contains 16 residues. The CDR3 sequence is CASSLEGGRQDGELFF. The CDR3 DNA reads as TGTGCCAGCAGCTTAGAAGGGGGCCGGCAAGACGGGGAGCTGTTTTTT.

The chain recombines TRBV9 with TRBJ1-2; TRBD1 matches at 8 bases. The CDR3 loop spans 14 amino acids. The V segment lost 4 bases and the J segment 3 bases; nucleotides outside the gene matches: 5. In germline, CDR1 is SGDLS, CDR2 YYNGEE. Written as DNA, the CDR3 is TGTGCCAGCAGCTACATCAGGGGGCACTATGGCTACACCTTC. Its translation is CASSYIRGHYGYTF.

V is TRBV28 and J is TRBJ2-4; maybe TRBD1 (5 bases). Trimming left V 3 bases short and J 6 bases short, with 9 bases between. The V gene's germline CDR1 is MDHEN and CDR2 SYDVKM. CDR3 length: 13 residues. DNA of the CDR3: TGTGCCAGCAGTTTGATCAGGGTAAACATTCAGTACTTC. Translation: CASSLIRVNIQYF.